This TCR beta chain was captured by sequencing in a study of T-cell reconstitution after alpha-beta-depleted transplantation in children. Findings of the study overall: Two months or so post-transplant, alpha-beta T cells reportedly derived from several hundred expanded graft clones. Surviving recipient T cells and thymic progenitors underlay high day-60 TCRbeta diversity in some patients.

During its preparation, the TCRbeta library received unique molecular identifiers. MiXCR was run by TCRdb on the PCR reads, yielding one entry per CDR3 protein. The table shows about a million distinct CDR3 sequences, with roughly 29% occurring only once. The germline V gene has CDR1 KGHSH and CDR2 LQKENI. CDR3 size: 16 residues. The V end was cut by 3 bases, the J end by 8 bases, with 20 bases between. This clonotype was detected only a few times. Its specificity is unknown. The sequence was obtained from a boy under two years old who had a stem cell transplant for SCID, so the T cells may come from the graft donor. This specimen consisted of PBMCs, mostly from graft donor cells, obtained 360 days after TCRalphabeta/CD19-depleted stem cell transplant. This sequence joins TRBV18 and TRBJ2-1; possible D gene TRBD1, 6 bases. The CDR3: CASSPNQNTGRHEQFF. The DNA of the CDR3 is TGTGCCAGCTCACCGAACCAGAACACAGGGCGGCATGAGCAGTTCTTC.